These 14 T cell receptor beta chains were all obtained from the same sample, sequenced in a study of T cell changes during pregnancy in multiple sclerosis. Repertoires were generated with immunoSEQ multiplex PCR, while TCRdb's copy carries only in-frame clones and drops some. Of 19,000 or so clones listed, about 88% are singletons. Source: CD4+ T cells from peripheral blood mononuclear cells, taken in the first trimester of pregnancy. Source of these receptors: a female donor in good health, enrolled as a control in a pregnancy study.

The V gene is TRBV18, the J gene TRBJ1-1; no definite D call. CDR1 and CDR2 (germline): KGHSH, LQKENI. With 2 bases removed from V and 3 bases from J, the gap between germline ends came to 10 bases. The CDR3 loop spans 14 amino acids. CDR3 coding DNA: TGTGCCAGCTCACCAAGAGATTTGTACACTGAAGCTTTCTTT. Encoded protein: CASSPRDLYTEAFF.

The V gene is TRBV7-9, the J gene TRBJ1-2; 8 bases are shared with TRBD1. The CDR3 has 13 residues. Trimming took 4 bases from V and 4 from J; bases not matched to a gene: 2. Germline CDR1 SEHNR, CDR2 FQNEAQ (reference sequence). The CDR3 spells CASSSRGLYGYTF. The CDR3 DNA sequence: TGTGCCAGCAGCTCCAGGGGGCTCTATGGCTACACCTTC. The full variable domain, with the rest looked up from reference TRBV7-9 and TRBJ1-2, is DTGVSQNPRHKITKRGQNVTFRCDPISEHNRLYWYRQTLGQGPEFLTYFQNEAQLEKSRLLSDRFSAERPKGSFSTLEIQRTEQGDSAMYLCASSSRGLYGYTFGSGTRLTVV.

The table lists this clone with a count of one. This rearrangement joins TRBV5-1 to TRBJ1-1; maybe TRBD1 (5 bases). The V gene's germline CDR1 is SGHRS and CDR2 YFSETQ. CDR3 length: 15 amino acids. V was trimmed by 4 bases and J by 1 base, leaving 14 bases between them. The CDR3: CASSPDGRGNTEAFF. The CDR3 bases are TGCGCCAGCAGCCCGGACGGGAGGGGGAACACTGAAGCTTTCTTT. Complete variable domain (other parts from reference TRBV5-1 and TRBJ1-1): KAGVTQTPRYLIKTRGQQVTLSCSPISGHRSVSWYQQTPGQGLQFLFEYFSETQRNKGNFPGRFSGRQFSNSRSEMNVSTLELGDSALYLCASSPDGRGNTEAFFGQGTRLTVV.

V usage is TRBV30 and J usage is TRBJ2-3; 9 bases match TRBD1. Germline CDR1 reads GTSNPN; CDR2 reads SVGIG (reference sequence). The V and J ends lost 5 bases and 5 bases, in that order; junction bases with no gene match: 2. CDR3 length: 12 residues. CDR3 sequence: CAWGQGKDTQYF. CDR3 nucleotides: TGTGCCTGGGGACAGGGGAAAGATACGCAGTATTTT.

This chain links TRBV19 with TRBJ2-7; possibly TRBD1 for D (6 bases). V was pared by 6 bases and J by 6 bases, with 15 bases between. This CDR3 has 13 residues. Germline lookup yields CDR1 LNHDA and CDR2 SQIVND (reference sequence). The CDR3 protein is CASRTTGSGEQYF. CDR3 bases: TGTGCCAGTAGAACCACAGGGTCCGGCGAGCAGTACTTC.

This sequence joins TRBV29-1 and TRBJ1-2; a weak D match, TRBD1 (5 bases). The CDR3 runs to 13 residues. The V gene lost 5 bases and the J gene lost 0 bases, with 10 bases spanning the gap. Germline V lookup: CDR1 SQVTM, CDR2 ANQGSEA. The CDR3 protein is CSVSGGTNYGYTF. The CDR3 DNA reads TGCAGCGTTTCGGGGGGAACTAACTATGGCTACACCTTC.

The V call is TRBV11-3, the J call TRBJ1-1; D remains unclear. The CDR3 extends over 16 amino acids. V was cut by 4 bases and J by 0 bases, with 15 bases left in between. Per germline, CDR1 SGHNT and CDR2 YENEEA. This CDR3 reads CASSSRLGGLNTEAFF. The CDR3 nucleotides read TGTGCCAGCAGCTCCCGGCTTGGCGGATTGAACACTGAAGCTTTCTTT. The full variable domain, in which reference TRBV11-3 and TRBJ1-1 provide the parts outside the CDR3, is EAGVVQSPRYKIIEKKQPVAFWCNPISGHNTLYWYLQNLGQGPELLIRYENEEAVDDSQLPKDRFSAERLKGVDSTLKIQPAELGDSAVYLCASSSRLGGLNTEAFFGQGTRLTVV.

The chain has TRBV6-5 and TRBJ1-1, with TRBD1 identical over 11 bases. Germline assignment: CDR1 MNHEY and CDR2 SVGAGI. The CDR3 runs to 15 residues. J gave up 4 bases and V 5 bases, and 6 bases lay outside the gene matches. CDR3: CASSRTGTGGTEAFF. The CDR3 nucleotides are TGTGCCAGCAGTAGGACCGGGACAGGGGGCACTGAAGCTTTCTTT.

This chain connects TRBV10-3 to TRBJ2-7; a possible D gene is TRBD1 (6 bases). This CDR3 comprises 12 residues. Germline V gene data show CDR1 as ENHRY and CDR2 as SYGVKD. Trimming removed 9 bases at V and 3 bases at J, with 12 bases between. The CDR3 is CAISWTVYEQYF. As DNA, the CDR3 is TGTGCCATATCTTGGACAGTCTACGAGCAGTACTTC.

V is TRBV5-6 and J is TRBJ2-3, with TRBD2 identical over 11 bases. Trimming took 4 bases from V and 1 from J; bases not matched to a gene: 5. The CDR3 extends over 16 amino acids. Looked up from germline, CDR1 is SGHDT and CDR2 is YYEEEE. CDR3 sequence (DNA): TGTGCCAGCAGCCGTCTAGCGGGGGGAGGCACAGATACGCAGTATTTT. Residues: CASSRLAGGGTDTQYF. The full variable domain, in which reference TRBV5-6 and TRBJ2-3 provide the parts outside the CDR3, is DAGVTQSPTHLIKTRGQQVTLRCSPKSGHDTVSWYQQALGQGPQFIFQYYEEEERQRGNFPDRFSGHQFPNYSSELNVNALLLGDSALYLCASSRLAGGGTDTQYFGPGTRLTVL.

The chain employs TRBV29-1 and TRBJ1-4, with 12 bases that match TRBD1. J lost 7 bases, V lost 4 bases, and 4 bases had no gene match. Germline V gene sequence: CDR1 SQVTM, CDR2 ANQGSEA. The CDR3 runs to 14 residues. CDR3 coding DNA: TGCAGCGTTGGGGACAGGGGGCGGGGTGAAAAACTGTTTTTT. Translated, it gives CSVGDRGRGEKLFF.

The chain recombines TRBV29-1 with TRBJ1-1, with 9 bases that match TRBD1. After removal of 4 bases from V and 1 base from J, the junction contained 4 bases not matched to a gene. Per the germline V gene, CDR1 is SQVTM and CDR2 is ANQGSEA. The CDR3 runs 14 residues. The CDR3 DNA is TGCAGCGTTGTTACAGGGGGCACGAACACTGAAGCTTTCTTT. Translation gives CSVVTGGTNTEAFF. The complete variable domain, with remaining parts taken from reference TRBV29-1 and TRBJ1-1, reads SAVISQKPSRDICQRGTSLTIQCQVDSQVTMMFWYRQQPGQSLTLIATANQGSEATYESGFVIDKFPISRPNLTFSTLTVSNMSPEDSSIYLCSVVTGGTNTEAFFGQGTRLTVV.

This clone came up a few times. This sequence joins TRBV29-1 and TRBJ2-7; D is possibly TRBD1 (5 bases). Trimming cost V 2 bases and J 6 bases, with 8 bases left between them. Germline assignment: CDR1 SQVTM and CDR2 ANQGSEA. The CDR3 is made up of 11 amino acids. This CDR3 is CSVESGSEQYF. CDR3 DNA sequence: TGCAGCGTTGAATCAGGGTCCGAGCAGTACTTC.

The rearrangement joins TRBV5-1 to TRBJ1-1; D gene ambiguous. Germline V gene data show CDR1 as SGHRS and CDR2 as YFSETQ. This CDR3 is 16 amino acids long. V lost 2 bases, J lost 3 bases, and 17 bases lay in between. This CDR3 reads CASSFSSGSKDTEAFF. CDR3 coding DNA: TGCGCCAGCAGCTTCTCGTCCGGGTCCAAGGACACTGAAGCTTTCTTT.